The next 21 T cell receptor beta chains were all read from a single sample in a study of vaccination and CD4 T cells after COVID-19. These TCRs are of unknown antigen specificity. The assay that was used to sequence DNA from cultured CD4+ T cells was the Oncomine TCR Beta short-read assay. TCRdb ran MiXCR on the PCR reads and lists one entry per CDR3 protein. The sample carries about 10,000 distinct CDR3 sequences, 50% to 65% recorded once. Sample treatment: roughly 10-day PBMC culture with coronavirus spike peptide pools or control peptides (ViraFEST assay). Sequencing used CD4+ T cells from blood, cultured in vitro. The receptors were gathered from a human donor who had recovered from COVID-19.

The DNA of the CDR3 is TGCGCCAGCAGCCATATGCCCTTCCCTACGAACACTGAAGCTTTCTTT. Translated, it gives CASSHMPFPTNTEAFF. This chain uses TRBV4-1 with TRBJ1-1, with D hard to call. Germline CDR1 MGHRA, CDR2 YSYEKL. Trimming pared 3 bases from V and 1 base from J, leaving 15 bases between. The CDR3 is 16 residues long.

The chain recombines TRBV11-2 with TRBJ2-5, with 15 bases lining up with TRBD2. This CDR3 contains 17 residues. Germline CDR1 and CDR2: SGHAT and FQNNGV. The junction had 5 bases not matched to a gene; V was cut back by 5 bases and J by 1 base. The CDR3 nucleotides are TGTGCCAGCAGCCAAGGGACTAGCGGGGGGCGCCAAGAGACCCAGTACTTC. Encoded protein: CASSQGTSGGRQETQYF.

This chain links TRBV6-5 with TRBJ1-4, with 8 bases that match TRBD1. The CDR3 runs to 16 residues. Trimming at V came to 4 bases and at J to 2 bases, leaving 6 bases not matched to a gene. Germline CDR1 and CDR2: MNHEY and SVGAGI. The CDR3 DNA reads as TGTGCCAGCAGTTCCCCTCGGACAGGGACTAATGAAAAACTGTTTTTT. It codes for CASSSPRTGTNEKLFF.

The chain employs TRBV5-4 and TRBJ1-2, with D perhaps matching TRBD1 (6 bases). The CDR3 covers 14 residues. Germline loops: CDR1 SGHNT, CDR2 YYREEE (reference sequence). Trimming left V 2 bases short and J 5 bases short, with 13 bases between. The CDR3 loop reads CASSFEGGTYGYTF. Written as DNA, the CDR3 is TGTGCCAGCAGCTTCGAGGGGGGGACTTATGGCTACACCTTC.

The V call is TRBV12-3 or TRBV12-4, the J call TRBJ1-4; no clear D gene. The CDR3 is 11 residues long. Trimming took 10 bases from V and 10 from J, leaving 13 bases between them. In DNA form, the CDR3 reads TGTGCCACTAACCTGCGGGGAAAACTGTTTTTT. Its protein is CATNLRGKLFF.

The rearrangement uses TRBV6-1 and TRBJ1-3; D call uncertain. Germline CDR1 MNHNS, CDR2 SASEGT. The V end was cut by 3 bases, the J end by 3 bases, with 3 bases between. The CDR3 is 12 residues long. DNA of the CDR3: TGTGCCAGCAGTGATGGTGGAAACACCATATATTTT. It translates to CASSDGGNTIYF.

The chain has TRBV7-9 and TRBJ1-5; TRBD1 might be the D (5 bases). Germline V lookup: CDR1 SEHNR, CDR2 FQNEAQ (reference sequence). The V and J ends lost 1 base and 0 bases respectively, with 10 bases between them. CDR3 length equals 16 residues. CDR3 bases: TGTGCCAGCAGCTTAGGGAGCAGGGATAGCAATCAGCCCCAGCATTTT. Translation: CASSLGSRDSNQPQHF.

The chain carries TRBV7-9 and TRBJ2-2, with 8 bases identical to TRBD1. V shed 3 bases and J 0 bases; nucleotides not matched to a gene: 3. The V gene's germline CDR1 is SEHNR and CDR2 FQNEAQ (reference sequence). CDR3 length: 16 amino acids. DNA for the CDR3: TGTGCCAGCAGCTTGGGGGACAGGCCGAACACCGGGGAGCTGTTTTTT. This sequence encodes CASSLGDRPNTGELFF. Complete variable domain (other parts from reference TRBV7-9 and TRBJ2-2): DTGVSQNPRHKITKRGQNVTFRCDPISEHNRLYWYRQTLGQGPEFLTYFQNEAQLEKSRLLSDRFSAERPKGSFSTLEIQRTEQGDSAMYLCASSLGDRPNTGELFFGEGSRLTVL.

The rearrangement links TRBV6-2 or TRBV6-3 to TRBJ2-2; 10 nucleotides align to TRBD1. The CDR3 covers 17 residues. V shed 6 bases, J shed 4 bases, and the junction held 11 bases outside the gene matches. In germline, CDR1 is MNHEY, CDR2 SVGEGT. CDR3 region: CASRRTFGTGATGELFF. In nucleotides, the CDR3 is TGTGCCAGCAGGAGGACATTTGGGACAGGGGCCACCGGGGAGCTGTTTTTT.

This chain joins TRBV2 and TRBJ1-2; TRBD1 matches at 8 bases. Germline V gene data show CDR1 as SNHLY and CDR2 as FYNNEI. The CDR3 spans 13 residues. Unmatched junction bases numbered 8, after V lost 6 bases and J lost 8 bases. CDR3 loop: CASREDREGGYTF. The CDR3 DNA follows: TGTGCCAGCAGGGAGGACAGGGAGGGGGGCTACACCTTC. Full variable domain (rest looked up from reference TRBV2 and TRBJ1-2): EPEVTQTPSHQVTQMGQEVILRCVPISNHLYFYWYRQILGQKVEFLVSFYNNEISEKSEIFDDQFSVERPDGSNFTLKIRSTKLEDSAMYFCASREDREGGYTFGSGTRLTVV.

The V call is TRBV6-1, the J call TRBJ2-3, with D possibly being TRBD2 (5 bases). The CDR3 length is 11 residues. From germline, CDR1 is MNHNS and CDR2 SASEGT. V lost 7 bases and J 6 bases, leaving 8 bases between the germline ends. CDR3 residues: CASTPGDTQYF. DNA for the CDR3: TGTGCCAGCACACCGGGGGATACGCAGTATTTT.

The chain recombines TRBV5-1 with TRBJ2-1; the match to TRBD2 covers 8 bases. Germline CDR1 SGHRS, CDR2 YFSETQ. This CDR3 has 14 residues. Trimming removed 5 bases from V and 2 bases from J; junction bases left unmatched: 3. The CDR3: CASRAGEPYNEQFF. The CDR3 DNA follows: TGCGCCAGCAGAGCGGGGGAGCCCTACAATGAGCAGTTCTTC.

The genes are TRBV6-1 and TRBJ1-6; D remains unclear. Looked up from germline, CDR1 is MNHNS and CDR2 is SASEGT. The CDR3 runs 13 residues. V was cut by 7 bases and J by 9 bases, with 13 bases left in between. This chain's CDR3 is CASKEGVGSPLHF. For the CDR3, the DNA is TGTGCCAGCAAAGAGGGTGTTGGTTCACCCCTCCACTTT.

This clonotype came up a few times. V gene TRBV5-4 combines with J gene TRBJ2-3; no reliable D call. CDR3 size: 15 residues. Trimming left V 4 bases short and J 2 bases short, with 14 bases between. Per germline, CDR1 SGHNT and CDR2 YYREEE (reference sequence). CDR3 DNA: TGTGCCAGCAGCCCATGGGCAGGTACCACAGATACGCAGTATTTT. Its protein is CASSPWAGTTDTQYF. Full variable domain (remainder filled in from reference TRBV5-4 and TRBJ2-3): ETGVTQSPTHLIKTRGQQVTLRCSSQSGHNTVSWYQQALGQGPQFIFQYYREEENGRGNFPPRFSGLQFPNYSSELNVNALELDDSALYLCASSPWAGTTDTQYFGPGTRLTVL.

This clonotype is judged medium-sized. The chain uses TRBV11-3 and TRBJ1-5; D might be TRBD1 (5 bases). The CDR3 extends over 20 amino acids. Trimming removed 1 base at V and 4 bases at J, with 26 bases between. Germline CDR1 is SGHNT and CDR2 is YENEEA. The CDR3 nucleotides read TGTGCCAGCAGCTTAGTCGACGTTTTGGGGAGATGGGACCCTAATCAGCCCCAGCATTTT. Protein sequence: CASSLVDVLGRWDPNQPQHF. The full variable domain, completed using reference TRBV11-3 and TRBJ1-5, is EAGVVQSPRYKIIEKKQPVAFWCNPISGHNTLYWYLQNLGQGPELLIRYENEEAVDDSQLPKDRFSAERLKGVDSTLKIQPAELGDSAVYLCASSLVDVLGRWDPNQPQHFGDGTRLSIL.

The chain recombines TRBV20-1 with TRBJ1-2; 7 bases map to TRBD1. Germline V gene lookup returns CDR1 DFQATT and CDR2 SNEGSKA (reference sequence). The CDR3 spans 16 residues. Losses at the gene ends were 6 bases for V and 1 base for J; bases not matched to a gene: 14. This CDR3 reads CSAAALGTDSNYGYTF. CDR3 sequence (DNA): TGCAGTGCGGCGGCCCTCGGGACAGATAGTAACTATGGCTACACCTTC.

The chain joins TRBV18 to TRBJ1-2; D ambiguous. The ends were cut back, 5 bases at V and 2 bases at J, with 12 bases in the middle. This CDR3 is 14 amino acids long. Germline loops: CDR1 KGHSH, CDR2 LQKENI. The CDR3 DNA sequence: TGTGCCAGCTCATCAACGGCAGAAAACTATGGCTACACCTTC. Protein: CASSSTAENYGYTF.

This chain uses TRBV20-1 with TRBJ2-3; 7 bases are shared with TRBD2. J lost 3 bases, V lost 0 bases, and 6 bases had no gene match. The CDR3 length is 15 residues. Germline-derived CDR1 and CDR2 are DFQATT and SNEGSKA (reference sequence). CDR3 coding DNA: TGCAGTGCTAGAGATCTGGAGCGGGGTACAGATACGCAGTATTTT. It yields the protein CSARDLERGTDTQYF.

In nucleotides, the CDR3 is TGTGCCGCGGCCACGGGACAGCTCTACGAGCAGTACTTC. This translates into CAAATGQLYEQYF. J is TRBJ2-7 and V is TRBV6-2 or TRBV6-3, with 7 bases aligning to TRBD1. Germline loops: CDR1 MNHEY, CDR2 SVGEGT. The V and J ends lost 11 bases and 3 bases, in that order; junction bases with no gene match: 10. This CDR3 has 13 amino acids.

The V call is TRBV12-3 or TRBV12-4, the J call TRBJ1-1; 7 nucleotides line up with TRBD1. The V and J ends lost 6 bases and 4 bases, in that order; junction bases with no gene match: 8. This CDR3 is built from 14 residues. Here the CDR3 reads CASSLQGSGTEAFF. CDR3 sequence (DNA): TGTGCCAGCAGCTTACAGGGGTCGGGCACTGAAGCTTTCTTT.

About this clonotype: The junction does not match germline at one end; this may be a read error. The CDR3 coding sequence is TGTGCCAGCAGCCAGGGACTTAGCAGAGATACGCAGTATTTT. It encodes CASSQGLSRDTQYF. The chain is built from TRBV6-2 or TRBV6-3 and TRBJ2-3; a weak D match, TRBD2 (6 bases). This CDR3 region has 14 residues. From germline, CDR1 is MNHEY and CDR2 SVGEGT.